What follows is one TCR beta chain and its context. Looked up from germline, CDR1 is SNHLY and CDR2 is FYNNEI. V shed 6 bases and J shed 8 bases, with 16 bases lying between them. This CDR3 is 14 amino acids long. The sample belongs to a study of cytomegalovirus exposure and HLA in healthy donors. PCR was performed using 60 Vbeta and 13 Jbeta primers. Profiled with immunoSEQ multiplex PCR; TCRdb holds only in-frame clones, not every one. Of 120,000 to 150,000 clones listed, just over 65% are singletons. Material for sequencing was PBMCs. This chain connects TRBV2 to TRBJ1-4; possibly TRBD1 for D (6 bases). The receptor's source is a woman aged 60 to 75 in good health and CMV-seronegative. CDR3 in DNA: TGTGCCAGCAGCTACGACAGGCTTGGGGAAAAACTGTTTTTT. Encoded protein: CASSYDRLGEKLFF. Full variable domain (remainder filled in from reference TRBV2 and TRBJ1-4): EPEVTQTPSHQVTQMGQEVILRCVPISNHLYFYWYRQILGQKVEFLVSFYNNEISEKSEIFDDQFSVERPDGSNFTLKIRSTKLEDSAMYFCASSYDRLGEKLFFGSGTQLSVL.